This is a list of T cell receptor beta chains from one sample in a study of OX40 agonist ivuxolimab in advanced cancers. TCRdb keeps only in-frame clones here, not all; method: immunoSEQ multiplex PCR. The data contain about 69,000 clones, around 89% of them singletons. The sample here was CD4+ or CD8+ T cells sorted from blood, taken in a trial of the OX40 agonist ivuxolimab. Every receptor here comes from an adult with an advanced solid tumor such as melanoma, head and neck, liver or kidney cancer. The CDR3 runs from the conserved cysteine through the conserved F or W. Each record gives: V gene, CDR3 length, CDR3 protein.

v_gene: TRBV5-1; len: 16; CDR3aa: CASSLGGTGTTGELFF
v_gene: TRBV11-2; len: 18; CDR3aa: CASSFSNPPGQSYNEQFF
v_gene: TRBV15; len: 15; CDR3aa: CATSRVKGTHYEQYF
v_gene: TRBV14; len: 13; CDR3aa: CASSFSTKETQYF
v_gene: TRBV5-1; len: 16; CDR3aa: CASSLGLAGVSDTQYF
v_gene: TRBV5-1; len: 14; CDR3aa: CASSFIRPEYEQYF
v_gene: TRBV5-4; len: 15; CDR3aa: CASSQRTGMNTEAFF
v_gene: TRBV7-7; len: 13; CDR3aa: CASSLGPNNEQFF
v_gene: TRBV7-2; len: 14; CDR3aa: CASSLASTSSKLFF
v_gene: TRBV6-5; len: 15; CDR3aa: CASSGPPGQSDGYTF
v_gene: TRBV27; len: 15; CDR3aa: CASSSIIRGTGELFF
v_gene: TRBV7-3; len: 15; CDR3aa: CASSLQRAGANVLTF
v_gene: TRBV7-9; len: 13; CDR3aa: CASTFTNTGELFF
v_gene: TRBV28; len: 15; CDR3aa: CASSPTSTRSGEQFF
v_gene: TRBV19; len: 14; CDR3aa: CASRRQKNTGELFF
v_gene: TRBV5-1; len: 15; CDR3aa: CASALPGLAVDEQFF